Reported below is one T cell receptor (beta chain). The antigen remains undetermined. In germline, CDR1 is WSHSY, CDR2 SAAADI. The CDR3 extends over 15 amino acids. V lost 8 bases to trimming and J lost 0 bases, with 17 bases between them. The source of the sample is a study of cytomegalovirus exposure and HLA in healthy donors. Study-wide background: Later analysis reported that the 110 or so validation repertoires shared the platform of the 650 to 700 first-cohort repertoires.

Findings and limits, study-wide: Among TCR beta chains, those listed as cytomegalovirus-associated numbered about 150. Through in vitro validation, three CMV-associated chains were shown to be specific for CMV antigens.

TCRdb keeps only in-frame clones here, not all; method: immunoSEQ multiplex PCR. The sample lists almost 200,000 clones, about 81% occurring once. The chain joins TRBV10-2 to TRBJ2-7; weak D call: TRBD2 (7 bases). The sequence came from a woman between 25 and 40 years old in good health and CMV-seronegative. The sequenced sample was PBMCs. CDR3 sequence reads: CASLGGASSSYEQYF. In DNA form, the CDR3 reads TGCGCCAGCTTAGGGGGGGCGTCGAGCTCCTACGAGCAGTACTTC.